This is a list of T cell receptor beta chains from one sample in a study of preoperative IRX-2 immunotherapy in early breast cancer. The repertoire was sequenced with immunoSEQ multiplex PCR; TCRdb's copy has only in-frame clones and lacks some. The data show around 60,000 clones, approximately 93% seen once. This material was acquired from a patient treated with IRX-2 immunotherapy. These receptors were taken from a human donor with breast cancer. Each CDR3 is given with its conserved first and last residue.

v_gene	len	j_gene	CDR3aa
TRBV4-1	13	TRBJ1-2	CASSQERITGYTF
TRBV7-8	15	TRBJ2-7	CASSLVGGRAHEQYF
TRBV6-4	17	TRBJ2-7	CASSDSITSGRGYEQYF
TRBV6-6	12	TRBJ1-2	CASDRGGYGYTF
TRBV6-5	13	TRBJ1-4	CASKGGSNEKLFF
TRBV6-6	13	TRBJ2-1	CASSYGQAGEQFF
TRBV7-8	12	TRBJ2-3	CASSPTRGTQYF
TRBV4-3	17	TRBJ2-2	CASSEGLAGAHTGELFF
TRBV7-8	14	TRBJ2-3	CASSSSWSTDTQYF
TRBV6-5	13	TRBJ1-5	CASRGGVGQPQHF
TRBV10-1	16	TRBJ1-2	CASGGKGRALHYGYTF
TRBV30	16	TRBJ1-6	CAWRKPGLSYNSPLHF
TRBV30	13	TRBJ1-5	CAWESGSNQPQHF
TRBV4-3	16	TRBJ2-3	CASSPTARGGSDTQYF
TRBV18	13	TRBJ2-1	CASSPPVSYEQFF
TRBV28	13	TRBJ1-1	CASSLFLNTEAFF
TRBV2	19	TRBJ2-7	CANLRIGTSGGLSSYEQYF
TRBV4-1	14	TRBJ1-5	CASGTGLSNQPQHF
TRBV18	14	TRBJ1-5	CASSPDGRNQPQHF
TRBV5-5	13	TRBJ2-7	CASSWGLDYEQYF
TRBV4-1	15	TRBJ2-5	CASSQVGALRETQYF
TRBV7-9	14	TRBJ2-7	CASSPSLATYEQYF
TRBV13	13	TRBJ1-1	CASRVYRGTEAFF
TRBV5-1	13	TRBJ2-5	CASSSPRGETQYF
TRBV4-2	15	TRBJ2-2	CASREGGLGTGELFF
TRBV11-2	14	TRBJ2-7	CASSGTAGGNEQYF
TRBV4-3	10	TRBJ2-5	CASSQETQYF
TRBV5-1	18	TRBJ2-1	CASSFSGQGGNSYNEQFF
TRBV9	14	TRBJ2-7	CASSPGAVSYEQYF
TRBV28	14	TRBJ2-1	CASRRRDAAYEQFF
TRBV21-1	19	TRBJ1-6	CASRKPGGVSSPYNSPLHF
TRBV7-9	13	TRBJ2-7	CASRTGTGNEQYF
TRBV7-3	15	TRBJ2-7	CASSLMGGRPYEQYF
TRBV5-6	16	TRBJ2-1	CASSLEQVFLYNEQFF
TRBV25-1	13	TRBJ1-2	CASSERRSRGYTF
TRBV6-1	13	TRBJ2-3	CASRTLSSDTQYF